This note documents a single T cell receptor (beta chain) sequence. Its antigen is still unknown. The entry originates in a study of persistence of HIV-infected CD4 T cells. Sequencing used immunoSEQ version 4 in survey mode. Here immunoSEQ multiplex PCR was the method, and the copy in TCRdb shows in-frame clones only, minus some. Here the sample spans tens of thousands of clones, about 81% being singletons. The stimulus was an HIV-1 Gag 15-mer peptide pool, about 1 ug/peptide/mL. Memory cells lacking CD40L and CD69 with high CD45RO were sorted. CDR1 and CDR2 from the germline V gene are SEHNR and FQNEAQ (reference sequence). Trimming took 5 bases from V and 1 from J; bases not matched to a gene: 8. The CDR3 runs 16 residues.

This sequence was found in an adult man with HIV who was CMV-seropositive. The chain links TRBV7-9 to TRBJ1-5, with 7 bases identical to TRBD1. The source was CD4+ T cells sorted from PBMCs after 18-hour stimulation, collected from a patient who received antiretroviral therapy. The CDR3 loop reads CASSPGGTMSNQPQHF. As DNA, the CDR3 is TGTGCCAGCAGCCCAGGGGGAACAATGAGCAATCAGCCCCAGCATTTT. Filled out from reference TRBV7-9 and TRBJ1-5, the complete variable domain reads DTGVSQNPRHKITKRGQNVTFRCDPISEHNRLYWYRQTLGQGPEFLTYFQNEAQLEKSRLLSDRFSAERPKGSFSTLEIQRTEQGDSAMYLCASSPGGTMSNQPQHFGDGTRLSIL.